A selection of T cell receptor beta chains follows, all from one sample in a study of blood T cell repertoires in COVID-19. Profiled with immunoSEQ multiplex PCR; TCRdb holds only in-frame clones, not every one. This sample has around 100,000 clones, with approximately 79% found just once. Sequencing was performed on peripheral blood. Receptors originate from a man in his sixties or seventies with active or convalescent COVID-19. Each CDR3 is given with its conserved first and last residue. A D gene is named only where the DNA matches it firmly. Not all rows give a size; the values are once, few, many and, for expanded clones, a class.

j_call v_call clone_size d_call cdr3_aa cdr3_nt
TRBJ1-3 TRBV6-1 NA TRBD1 CASSAQTGGRSGNTIYF TGTGCCAGCAGTGCCCAAACAGGGGGCCGCTCTGGAAACACCATATATTTT
TRBJ1-5 TRBV19 NA TRBD1 CASKGTGSQSNQPQHF TGTGCCAGTAAAGGGACAGGGTCTCAGAGCAATCAGCCCCAGCATTTT
TRBJ2-1 TRBV10-3 NA NA CAIGPGQEVNEQFF TGTGCCATCGGCCCCGGGCAGGAGGTCAATGAGCAGTTCTTC
TRBJ1-1 TRBV6-4 NA NA CASSDGAGNEAFF TGTGCCAGCAGTGACGGGGCGGGAAATGAAGCTTTCTTT
TRBJ1-1 TRBV19 NA TRBD1 CASTLEQGRNTEAFF TGTGCCAGTACCCTTGAACAGGGGCGGAACACTGAAGCTTTCTTT
TRBJ1-2 TRBV9 NA NA CASSVDPRADHGYTF TGTGCCAGCAGCGTAGACCCCAGGGCGGATCATGGCTACACCTTC
TRBJ1-2 TRBV15 NA NA CATSRGREAFGYTF TGTGCCACCAGCAGAGGCAGGGAAGCTTTTGGCTACACCTTC
TRBJ1-1 TRBV20-1 NA NA CSASSAGSMNTEAFF TGCAGTGCTAGTTCGGCGGGCTCCATGAACACTGAAGCTTTCTTT
TRBJ2-5 TRBV28 NA TRBD1 CASSPPRTGGVETQYF TGTGCCAGCAGTCCCCCCCGGACAGGGGGCGTAGAGACCCAGTACTTC
TRBJ2-5 TRBV5-1 once TRBD1 CASSGSGGRETQYF TGCGCCAGCAGCGGTTCAGGGGGCAGAGAGACCCAGTACTTC
TRBJ2-5 TRBV5-1 NA TRBD2 CASSLGLAKETQYF TGCGCCAGCAGCTTGGGACTAGCGAAAGAGACCCAGTACTTC
TRBJ2-3 TRBV13 NA TRBD2 CASSPGLAGDDTQYF TGTGCCAGCAGTCCGGGACTAGCGGGAGATGATACGCAGTATTTT
TRBJ2-6 TRBV18 NA NA CASSPGARSSGANVLTF TGTGCCAGCTCACCAGGGGCCAGGAGTTCTGGGGCCAACGTCCTGACTTTC
TRBJ2-7 TRBV15 NA TRBD2 CATRISGGYEQYF TGTGCCACCAGAATTAGCGGGGGCTACGAGCAGTACTTC
TRBJ1-3 TRBV19 NA TRBD1 CASSGGFSGNTIYF TGTGCCAGTTCAGGGGGTTTCTCTGGAAACACCATATATTTT
TRBJ1-2 TRBV4-2 NA TRBD1 CASSQVSGGKGGYTF TGTGCCAGCAGCCAAGTATCAGGGGGGAAGGGCGGCTACACCTTC
TRBJ2-2 TRBV5-4 NA TRBD2 CASSLSSGFPGELFF TGTGCCAGCAGCTTGAGTAGCGGGTTTCCCGGGGAGCTGTTTTTT
TRBJ2-6 TRBV19 NA NA CASSIARGHGANVLTF TGTGCCAGTAGTATAGCGCGGGGGCATGGGGCCAACGTCCTGACTTTC
TRBJ2-1 TRBV28 NA TRBD1 CASREGTGNEQFF TGTGCCAGCAGGGAAGGGACAGGGAATGAGCAGTTCTTC
TRBJ2-5 TRBV6-6 NA TRBD2 CASSPGLARETQYF TGTGCCAGCAGCCCTGGACTAGCGAGGGAGACCCAGTACTTC
TRBJ2-2 TRBV14 NA NA CASSQIQGVGELFF TGTGCCAGCAGCCAAATACAGGGTGTCGGGGAGCTGTTTTTT
TRBJ1-2 TRBV2 NA NA CASSAYGGAGYTF TGTGCCAGCAGTGCATATGGCGGGGCAGGCTACACCTTC
TRBJ2-5 TRBV6-5 NA NA CASSPTSGEETQYF TGTGCCAGCAGTCCCACGTCAGGGGAAGAGACCCAGTACTTC
TRBJ1-5 TRBV9 few NA CASSVGPGNQPQHF TGTGCCAGCAGCGTAGGCCCGGGTAATCAGCCCCAGCATTTT
TRBJ2-3 TRBV10-2 NA NA CASSERRVGTDTQYF TGCGCCAGCAGTGAACGCAGGGTCGGCACAGATACGCAGTATTTT
TRBJ1-3 TRBV30 NA NA CAWSLMASGNTIYF TGTGCCTGGAGTCTGATGGCCTCTGGAAACACCATATATTTT
TRBJ2-5 TRBV5-5 few NA CASSLAGETQYF TGTGCCAGCAGCTTGGCCGGGGAGACCCAGTACTTC
TRBJ1-5 TRBV7-2 few TRBD1 CASSRLGAGGSNQPQHF TGTGCCAGCAGCCGCTTGGGTGCAGGGGGAAGCAATCAGCCCCAGCATTTT
TRBJ1-4 TRBV5-1 NA NA CASSLKTGANEKLFF TGCGCCAGCAGCTTGAAAACAGGAGCTAATGAAAAACTGTTTTTT
TRBJ1-2 TRBV11-2 NA NA CASSLVNGYTF TGTGCCAGCAGCTTAGTTAATGGCTACACCTTC
TRBJ2-1 TRBV30 NA TRBD2 CAWRPPGLAGVDEQFF TGTGCCTGGAGGCCCCCGGGACTAGCGGGAGTCGATGAGCAGTTCTTC
TRBJ2-1 TRBV6-5 once TRBD2 CAIYGGYNEQFF TGTGCCATATACGGGGGGTACAATGAGCAGTTCTTC
TRBJ2-3 TRBV4-2 NA TRBD1 CASSQDAGGGDTQYF TGTGCCAGCAGCCAAGATGCAGGGGGCGGAGATACGCAGTATTTT
TRBJ2-1 TRBV7-8 once NA CASSLEGLASYNEQFF TGTGCCAGCAGCTTAGAAGGGCTAGCGTCCTACAATGAGCAGTTCTTC
TRBJ2-1 TRBV5-4 many NA CASSAPGYNEQFF TGTGCCAGCAGCGCTCCGGGGTACAATGAGCAGTTCTTC
TRBJ1-2 TRBV19 NA NA CASSIQGNYGYTF TGTGCCAGTAGTATCCAGGGGAACTATGGCTACACCTTC